This T cell receptor (beta chain) was identified during a study of control samples from healthy donors and cancer patients. Profiled with immunoSEQ multiplex PCR; TCRdb holds only in-frame clones, not every one. Of more than 95,000 clones listed, under 90% are singletons. With V trimmed by 3 bases and J by 9 bases, 12 bases remained unmatched. CDR1 and CDR2 from the germline V gene are DFQATT and SNEGSKA (reference sequence). The CDR3 consists of 15 residues. The sample taken for sequencing was blood. The receptor was derived from a woman between 50 and 59 years old in good health. This chain uses TRBV20-1 with TRBJ2-1; 9 bases are shared with TRBD1. The CDR3 protein is CSASYLRTGVGEQFF. CDR3 bases: TGCAGTGCTAGTTACTTGAGGACAGGGGTAGGTGAGCAGTTCTTC.